These 10 T cell receptor beta chains came from one sample sequenced in a study of cytomegalovirus exposure and HLA in healthy donors. Only in-frame clones appear in the TCRdb table, and some are missing; sequencing was by immunoSEQ multiplex PCR. The repertoire holds some 63,000 clones, with around 89% as singletons. Sequenced input: PBMCs. These receptors originate from a woman aged 18 to 35 in good health and CMV-seronegative.

V is TRBV6-5 and J is TRBJ1-2, with D hard to call. With 0 bases removed from V and 2 bases from J, the gap between germline ends came to 7 bases. CDR1 is MNHEY and CDR2 is SVGAGI in the germline V gene. The CDR3 totals 14 residues. The CDR3 sequence: CASSYSRANYGYTF. For the CDR3, the DNA is TGTGCCAGCAGTTACTCGAGGGCAAACTATGGCTACACCTTC.

This chain links TRBV10-3 with TRBJ2-2, with 14 bases fitting TRBD2. From germline, CDR1 is ENHRY and CDR2 SYGVKD. The CDR3 is made up of 17 amino acids. J lost 5 bases, V lost 10 bases, and 12 bases had no gene match. CDR3 sequence (DNA): TGTGCCACCTCGGGGACTAGCGGGAGAGCGAGGACCGGGGAGCTGTTTTTT. Translated: CATSGTSGRARTGELFF.

The V gene is TRBV2, the J gene TRBJ2-2, with 10 positions matching TRBD2. In germline, CDR1 is SNHLY, CDR2 FYNNEI. Unmatched junction bases numbered 3, after V lost 4 bases and J lost 1 base. This CDR3 region has 16 residues. The CDR3 here is CASSVAGGGNTGELFF. The CDR3 region has the DNA TGTGCCAGCAGTGTAGCGGGAGGCGGGAACACCGGGGAGCTGTTTTTT.

This clone was observed once. V gene TRBV5-1 combines with J gene TRBJ2-7; TRBD2 is a possible D gene (7 bases). The CDR3 covers 13 residues. With 4 bases removed from V and 5 bases from J, the gap between germline ends came to 13 bases. Germline CDR1 SGHRS, CDR2 YFSETQ. The CDR3 DNA reads as TGCGCCAGCAGCAAACAGGGAGGGAACGAGCAGTACTTC. Encoded protein: CASSKQGGNEQYF.

The CDR3 DNA reads as TGTGCCAGCAGTTCCCCAGCCTACGAGCAGTACTTC. This encodes CASSSPAYEQYF. The genes are TRBV27 and TRBJ2-7; unclear D gene. With 4 bases removed from V and 2 bases from J, the gap between germline ends came to 6 bases. CDR1 is MNHEY, CDR2 SMNVEV, per germline (reference sequence). The CDR3 is 12 residues long.

This chain connects TRBV28 to TRBJ2-7; the D gene is possibly TRBD2 (6 bases). Trimming cost V 7 bases and J 3 bases, with 16 bases left between them. This CDR3 is 14 amino acids long. The V gene's germline CDR1 is MDHEN and CDR2 SYDVKM. The CDR3: CASTGWGGGYEQYF. DNA of the CDR3: TGTGCCAGCACCGGTTGGGGAGGAGGCTACGAGCAGTACTTC.

The chain employs TRBV6-1 and TRBJ1-6; possible D gene TRBD1, 6 bases. The CDR3 is 16 amino acids. The germline V gene encodes CDR1 MNHNS and CDR2 SASEGT. The germline V and J ends were trimmed by 3 bases and 2 bases, with 11 bases remaining between them. CDR3 nucleotide sequence: TGTGCCAGCAGTGAGCAACAGGGCACCTATAATTCACCCCTCCACTTT. Its translation: CASSEQQGTYNSPLHF.

This chain links TRBV28 with TRBJ1-3, with D perhaps matching TRBD1 (6 bases). The V end lost 7 bases, the J end lost 5 bases, and 12 bases lay between the germline ends. Germline loops: CDR1 MDHEN, CDR2 SYDVKM. CDR3 length: 13 amino acids. CDR3 region: CASIGDTRNTIYF. In nucleotides, the CDR3 is TGTGCCAGCATCGGGGACACTCGAAACACCATATATTTT.

This chain joins TRBV9 and TRBJ2-1, with TRBD2 matching over 7 bases. Germline CDR1 reads SGDLS; CDR2 reads YYNGEE. After removal of 2 bases from V and 5 bases from J, the junction contained 1 base not matched to a gene. The CDR3 totals 13 residues. The CDR3 loop is CASSVLADNEQFF. CDR3 coding DNA: TGTGCCAGCAGCGTTCTAGCGGACAATGAGCAGTTCTTC.

The J gene is TRBJ1-2, the V gene TRBV28; D gene unclear. V lost 8 bases, J lost 0 bases, and 10 bases lay in between. CDR3 length: 13 amino acids. From germline, CDR1 is MDHEN and CDR2 SYDVKM. CDR3 DNA: TGTGCCAGCCAACTTCAGGCTAACTATGGCTACACCTTC. The encoded protein is CASQLQANYGYTF.